The clone carrying this T cell receptor (beta chain) has only a few counts. Its antigen is unknown. TCRdb fed the RT-PCR reads into MiXCR, producing one record per CDR3 protein. Here the sample spans 500,000 to 600,000 distinct CDR3 sequences, roughly 15% being singletons. This entry belongs to a study of response to subunit inactivated influenza vaccine. Study results and caveats: Few new T cells, the authors suggested, are recruited by each seasonal influenza vaccination.

The CDR3 runs 19 residues. Germline lookup yields CDR1 SGHDN and CDR2 FVKESK. V gave up 4 bases and J gave up 2 bases, with 25 bases separating them. The input for sequencing was PBMCs from blood, taken 11 to 12 days after vaccination. This clonotype originated in a man between 45 and 60 years old who received an inactivated influenza vaccine. The chain uses TRBV14 and TRBJ2-3; maybe TRBD2 (5 bases). CDR3 residues: CASSPFPRGSDLNTDTQYF. The CDR3 region has the DNA TGTGCCAGCAGCCCCTTCCCACGAGGGTCCGATTTGAACACAGATACGCAGTATTTT.